This paragraph covers one T cell receptor (beta chain) sequence. What it binds is not known. The data were obtained in a study of blood T cells in healthy people across ages. Study-wide results and limits: Across the age range, TCR beta diversity per million T cells fell in a roughly linear way.

The CDR3 extends over 15 amino acids. V dropped 5 bases and J dropped 4; count of bases not matched to a gene: 9. The germline gives CDR1 SGHVS, CDR2 FNYEAQ. Using a J-beta primer mix together with a sample-barcoded 5' primer, a second PCR was run for roughly 6 to 12 cycles. Each CDR3 protein gets one entry after TCRdb re-called the 5' RACE reads with MiXCR. The sample carries some 800,000 distinct CDR3 sequences, 40% to 50% recorded once. This TCR was recovered from a man aged 55 to 70 in good health. This chain joins TRBV7-6 and TRBJ2-5, with 8 nucleotides matching TRBD2. Sequencing input: blood. The CDR3 region has the DNA TGTGCCAGCAGCCTCGCAGCGGGGGTGAGAGAGACCCAGTACTTC. Amino acids: CASSLAAGVRETQYF. The variable domain in full, with the rest retrieved from reference TRBV7-6 and TRBJ2-5, is GAGVSQSPRYKVTKRGQDVALRCDPISGHVSLYWYRQALGQGPEFLTYFNYEAQQDKSGLPNDRFSAERPEGSISTLTIQRTEQRDSAMYRCASSLAAGVRETQYFGPGTRLLVL.